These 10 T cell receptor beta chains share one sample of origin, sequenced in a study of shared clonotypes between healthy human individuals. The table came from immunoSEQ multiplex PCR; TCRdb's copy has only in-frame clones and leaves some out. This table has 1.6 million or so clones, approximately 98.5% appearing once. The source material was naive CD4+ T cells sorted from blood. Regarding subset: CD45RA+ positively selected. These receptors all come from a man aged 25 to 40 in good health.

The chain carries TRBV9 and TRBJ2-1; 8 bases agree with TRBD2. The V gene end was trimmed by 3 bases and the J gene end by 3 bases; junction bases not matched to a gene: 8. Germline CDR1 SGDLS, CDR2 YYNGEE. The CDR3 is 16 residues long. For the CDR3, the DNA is TGTGCCAGCAGCGCCAGACTAGCGCCAAACTACAATGAGCAGTTCTTC. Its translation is CASSARLAPNYNEQFF.

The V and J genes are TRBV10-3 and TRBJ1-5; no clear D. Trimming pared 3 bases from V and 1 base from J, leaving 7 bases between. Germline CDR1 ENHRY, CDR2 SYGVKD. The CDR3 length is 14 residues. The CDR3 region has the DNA TGTGCCATCAGTGATCGTCCAAGCAATCAGCCCCAGCATTTT. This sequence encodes CAISDRPSNQPQHF.

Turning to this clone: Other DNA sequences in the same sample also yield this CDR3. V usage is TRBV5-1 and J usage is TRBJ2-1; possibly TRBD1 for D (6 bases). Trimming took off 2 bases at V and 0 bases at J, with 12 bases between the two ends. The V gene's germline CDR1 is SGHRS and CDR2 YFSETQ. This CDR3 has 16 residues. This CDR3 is CASSLGGPSSYNEQFF. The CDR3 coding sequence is TGCGCCAGCAGCTTAGGGGGTCCAAGCTCCTACAATGAGCAGTTCTTC.

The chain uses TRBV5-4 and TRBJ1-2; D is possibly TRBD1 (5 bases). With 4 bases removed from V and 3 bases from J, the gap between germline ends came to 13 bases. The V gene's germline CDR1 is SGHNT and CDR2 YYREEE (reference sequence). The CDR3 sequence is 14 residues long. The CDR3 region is CASSLRGVDYGYTF. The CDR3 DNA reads TGTGCCAGCAGCCTCCGGGGGGTCGACTATGGCTACACCTTC.

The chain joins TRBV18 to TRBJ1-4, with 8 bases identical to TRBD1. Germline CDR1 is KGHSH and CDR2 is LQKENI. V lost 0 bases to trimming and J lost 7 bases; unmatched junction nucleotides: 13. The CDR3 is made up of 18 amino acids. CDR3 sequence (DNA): TGTGCCAGCTCACCACCTGCGCAGGGGGCGGGTCGGTCTGAAAAACTGTTTTTT. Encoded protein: CASSPPAQGAGRSEKLFF.

The CDR3 sequence: CASSHPGYEQYF. CDR3 DNA sequence: TGTGCCAGCAGCCATCCAGGCTACGAGCAGTACTTC. This chain uses TRBV7-2 with TRBJ2-7; D remains unclear. Trimming took off 5 bases at V and 3 bases at J, with 8 bases between the two ends. The CDR3 covers 12 residues. Looked up from germline, CDR1 is SGHTA and CDR2 is FQGNSA.

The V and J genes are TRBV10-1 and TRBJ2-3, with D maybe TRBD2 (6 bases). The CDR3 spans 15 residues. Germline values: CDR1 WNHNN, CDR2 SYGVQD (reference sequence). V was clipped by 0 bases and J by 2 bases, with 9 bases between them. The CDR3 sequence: CASSESSGFTDTQYF. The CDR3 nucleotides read TGCGCCAGCAGTGAGTCTAGCGGCTTCACAGATACGCAGTATTTT.

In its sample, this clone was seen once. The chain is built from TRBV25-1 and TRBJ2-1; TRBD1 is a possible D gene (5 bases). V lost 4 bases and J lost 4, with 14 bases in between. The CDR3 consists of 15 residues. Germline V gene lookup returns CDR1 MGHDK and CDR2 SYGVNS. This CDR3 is CASSGGRGSYNEQFF. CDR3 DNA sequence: TGTGCCAGCAGTGGCGGAAGGGGTTCGTACAATGAGCAGTTCTTC.

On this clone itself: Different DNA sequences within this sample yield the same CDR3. The DNA of the CDR3 is TGCGCCAGCAGCACGACAGGGAGCTCCTACGAGCAGTACTTC. Its translation: CASSTTGSSYEQYF. This chain joins TRBV5-1 and TRBJ2-7, with 7 positions matching TRBD1. Per the germline V gene, CDR1 is SGHRS and CDR2 is YFSETQ. The V segment lost 4 bases and the J segment 0 bases; nucleotides outside the gene matches: 4. This CDR3 is 14 amino acids long.

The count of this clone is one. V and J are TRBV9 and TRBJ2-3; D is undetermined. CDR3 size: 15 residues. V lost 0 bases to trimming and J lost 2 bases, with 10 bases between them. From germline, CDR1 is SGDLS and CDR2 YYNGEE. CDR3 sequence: CASSVAPIDTDTQYF. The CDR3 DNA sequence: TGTGCCAGCAGCGTAGCCCCGATTGACACAGATACGCAGTATTTT.